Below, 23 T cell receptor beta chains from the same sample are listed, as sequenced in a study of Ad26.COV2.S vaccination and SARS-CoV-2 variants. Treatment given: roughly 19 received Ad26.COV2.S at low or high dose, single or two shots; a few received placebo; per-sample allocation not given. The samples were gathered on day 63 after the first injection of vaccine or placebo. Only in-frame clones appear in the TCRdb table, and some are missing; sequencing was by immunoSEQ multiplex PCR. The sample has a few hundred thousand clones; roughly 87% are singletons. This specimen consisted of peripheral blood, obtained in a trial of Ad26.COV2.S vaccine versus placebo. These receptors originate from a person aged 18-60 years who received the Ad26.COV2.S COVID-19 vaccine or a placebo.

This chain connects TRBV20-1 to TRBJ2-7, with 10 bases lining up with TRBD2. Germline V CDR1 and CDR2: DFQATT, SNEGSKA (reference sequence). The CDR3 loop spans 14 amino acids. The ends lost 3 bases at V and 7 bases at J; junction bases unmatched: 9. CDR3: CSASNLAGVYEQYV. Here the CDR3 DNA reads TGCAGTGCTAGTAACCTAGCGGGAGTGTATGAGCAGTACGTC.

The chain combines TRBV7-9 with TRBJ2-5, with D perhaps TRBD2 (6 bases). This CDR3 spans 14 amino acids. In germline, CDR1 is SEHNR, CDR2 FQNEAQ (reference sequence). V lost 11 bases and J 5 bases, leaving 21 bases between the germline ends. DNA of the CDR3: TGTGCCCTCACGGGAGTTAGAGTGGGGGAGACCCAGTACTTC. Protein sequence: CALTGVRVGETQYF. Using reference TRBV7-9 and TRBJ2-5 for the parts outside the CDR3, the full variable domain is DTGVSQNPRHKITKRGQNVTFRCDPISEHNRLYWYRQTLGQGPEFLTYFQNEAQLEKSRLLSDRFSAERPKGSFSTLEIQRTEQGDSAMYLCALTGVRVGETQYFGPGTRLLVL.

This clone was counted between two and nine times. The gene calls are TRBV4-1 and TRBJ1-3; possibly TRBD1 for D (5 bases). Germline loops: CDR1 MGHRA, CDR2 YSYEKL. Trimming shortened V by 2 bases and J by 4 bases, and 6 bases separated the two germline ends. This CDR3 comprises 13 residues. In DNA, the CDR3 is TGCGCCAGCAGCCAAAACAGGGGAAACACCATATATTTT. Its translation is CASSQNRGNTIYF.

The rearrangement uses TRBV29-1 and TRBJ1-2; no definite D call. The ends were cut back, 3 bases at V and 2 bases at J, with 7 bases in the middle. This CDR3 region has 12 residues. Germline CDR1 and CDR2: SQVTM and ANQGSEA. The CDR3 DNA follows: TGCAGCGTTGATCACAAAAACTATGGCTACACCTTC. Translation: CSVDHKNYGYTF. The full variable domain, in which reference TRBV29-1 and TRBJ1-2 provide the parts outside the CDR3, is SAVISQKPSRDICQRGTSLTIQCQVDSQVTMMFWYRQQPGQSLTLIATANQGSEATYESGFVIDKFPISRPNLTFSTLTVSNMSPEDSSIYLCSVDHKNYGYTFGSGTRLTVV.

The CDR3 region has the DNA TGTGCCAGCGGGGACAGCCGCTCCTACAATGAGCAGTTCTTC. Translation: CASGDSRSYNEQFF. The rearrangement joins TRBV6-6 to TRBJ2-1; 7 bases align to TRBD1. This CDR3 spans 14 amino acids. Germline V gene sequence: CDR1 MNHNY, CDR2 SVGAGI (reference sequence). The J segment lost 0 bases and the V segment lost 8 bases, leaving 4 bases of the junction unmatched.

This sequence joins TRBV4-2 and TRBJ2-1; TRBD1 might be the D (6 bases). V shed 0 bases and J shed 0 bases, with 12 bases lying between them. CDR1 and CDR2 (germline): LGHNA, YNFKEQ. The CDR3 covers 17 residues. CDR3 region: CASSQDMGASSYNEQFF. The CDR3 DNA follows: TGTGCCAGCAGCCAAGATATGGGGGCTTCCTCCTACAATGAGCAGTTCTTC.

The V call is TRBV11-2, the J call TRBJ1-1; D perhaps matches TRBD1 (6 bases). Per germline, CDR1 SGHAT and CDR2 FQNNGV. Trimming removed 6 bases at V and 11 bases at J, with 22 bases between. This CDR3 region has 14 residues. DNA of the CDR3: TGTGCCAGCAGGGAAATTCGCCAGGGGAAGGGTGCTTTCTTT. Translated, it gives CASREIRQGKGAFF.

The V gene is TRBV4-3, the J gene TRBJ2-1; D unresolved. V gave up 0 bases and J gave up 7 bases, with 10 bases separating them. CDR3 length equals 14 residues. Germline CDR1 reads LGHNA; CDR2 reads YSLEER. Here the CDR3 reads CASSQDFWRNEQFF. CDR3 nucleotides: TGCGCCAGCAGCCAAGACTTCTGGCGGAATGAGCAGTTCTTC.

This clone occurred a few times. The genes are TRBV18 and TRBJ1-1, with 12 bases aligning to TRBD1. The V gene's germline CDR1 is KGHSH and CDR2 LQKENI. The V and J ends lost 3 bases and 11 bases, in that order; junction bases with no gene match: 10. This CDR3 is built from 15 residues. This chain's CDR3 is CASSPLLGQGASAFF. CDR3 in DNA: TGTGCCAGCTCACCCCTTCTGGGACAGGGGGCGAGTGCTTTCTTT.

In nucleotides, the CDR3 is TGTGCCAGCAGCTCCGGACTAGCGGCAAACGAGCAGTACGTC. Its translation is CASSSGLAANEQYV. The chain links TRBV7-9 to TRBJ2-7; 10 bases map to TRBD2. Germline V lookup: CDR1 SEHNR, CDR2 FQNEAQ (reference sequence). CDR3 length: 14 residues. J lost 5 bases, V lost 4 bases, and 5 bases had no gene match.

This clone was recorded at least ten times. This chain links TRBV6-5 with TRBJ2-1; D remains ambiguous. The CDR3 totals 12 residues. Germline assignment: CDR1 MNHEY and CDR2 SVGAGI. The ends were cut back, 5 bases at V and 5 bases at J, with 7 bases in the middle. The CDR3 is CASSHRNNEQFF. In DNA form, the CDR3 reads TGTGCCAGCAGTCATAGGAACAATGAGCAGTTCTTC.

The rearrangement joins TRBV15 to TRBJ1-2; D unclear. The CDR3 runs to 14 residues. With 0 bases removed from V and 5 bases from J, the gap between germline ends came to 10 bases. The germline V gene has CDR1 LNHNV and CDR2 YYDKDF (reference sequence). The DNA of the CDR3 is TGTGCCACCAGCAGAGACCGTTGGGATTATGGCTACACCTTC. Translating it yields CATSRDRWDYGYTF.

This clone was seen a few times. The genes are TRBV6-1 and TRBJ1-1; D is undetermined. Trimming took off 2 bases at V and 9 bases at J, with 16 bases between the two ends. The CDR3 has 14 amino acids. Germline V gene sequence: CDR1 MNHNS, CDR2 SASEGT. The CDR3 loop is CASSEIGLSDQAFF. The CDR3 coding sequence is TGTGCCAGCAGTGAAATCGGTCTCTCGGACCAAGCTTTCTTT.

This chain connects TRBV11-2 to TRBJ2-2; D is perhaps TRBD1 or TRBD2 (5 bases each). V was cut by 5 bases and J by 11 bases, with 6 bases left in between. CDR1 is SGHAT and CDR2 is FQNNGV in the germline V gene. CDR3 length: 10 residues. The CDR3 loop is CASSRDELFF. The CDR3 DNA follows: TGTGCCAGCAGCCGGGACGAGCTGTTTTTT.

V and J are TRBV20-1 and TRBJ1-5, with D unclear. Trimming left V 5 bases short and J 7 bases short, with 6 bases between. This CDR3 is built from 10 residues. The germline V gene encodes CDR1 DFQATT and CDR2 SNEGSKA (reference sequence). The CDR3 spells CSAGWQPQHF. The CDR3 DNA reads TGCAGTGCTGGCTGGCAGCCCCAGCATTTT.

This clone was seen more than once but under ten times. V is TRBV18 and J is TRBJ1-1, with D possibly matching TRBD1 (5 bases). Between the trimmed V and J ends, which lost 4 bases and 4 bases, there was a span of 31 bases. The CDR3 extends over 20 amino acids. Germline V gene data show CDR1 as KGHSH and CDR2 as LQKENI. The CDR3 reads CASSQRSLRGPREGGTEAFF. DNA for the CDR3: TGTGCCAGCTCACAACGGTCCCTGCGGGGCCCAAGGGAAGGAGGCACTGAAGCTTTCTTT. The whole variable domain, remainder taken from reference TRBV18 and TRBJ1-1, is NAGVMQNPRHLVRRRGQEARLRCSPMKGHSHVYWYRQLPEEGLKFMVYLQKENIIDESGMPKERFSAEFPKEGPSILRIQQVVRGDSAAYFCASSQRSLRGPREGGTEAFFGQGTRLTVV.

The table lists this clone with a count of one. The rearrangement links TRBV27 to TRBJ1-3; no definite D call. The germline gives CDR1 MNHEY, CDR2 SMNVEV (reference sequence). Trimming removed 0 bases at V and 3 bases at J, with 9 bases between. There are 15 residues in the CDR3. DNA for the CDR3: TGTGCCAGCAGTTTATCGATTGGGGTTGGAAACACCATATATTTT. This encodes CASSLSIGVGNTIYF.

The DNA for the CDR3 is TGTGCCAGCAGCCAAACCGGGACAGGGAACACTGAAGCTTTCTTT. Its protein is CASSQTGTGNTEAFF. V and J are TRBV6-5 and TRBJ1-1; TRBD1 agrees at 8 bases. This CDR3 is 15 amino acids long. V shed 6 bases and J 1 base; nucleotides not matched to a gene: 7. CDR1 and CDR2 (germline): MNHEY, SVGAGI.

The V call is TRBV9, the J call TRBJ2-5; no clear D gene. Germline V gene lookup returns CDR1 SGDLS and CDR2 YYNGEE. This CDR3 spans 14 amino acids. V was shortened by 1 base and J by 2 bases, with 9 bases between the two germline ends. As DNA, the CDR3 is TGTGCCAGCAGCGTACGTCTAGGTCAAGAGACCCAGTACTTC. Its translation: CASSVRLGQETQYF.

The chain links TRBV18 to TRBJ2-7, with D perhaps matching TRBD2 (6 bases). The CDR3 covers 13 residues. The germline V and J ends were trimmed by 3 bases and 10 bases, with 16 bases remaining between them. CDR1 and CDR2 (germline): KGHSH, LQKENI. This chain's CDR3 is CASSPDGGGFQYF. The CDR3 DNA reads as TGTGCCAGCTCACCGGACGGTGGAGGGTTCCAGTACTTC.

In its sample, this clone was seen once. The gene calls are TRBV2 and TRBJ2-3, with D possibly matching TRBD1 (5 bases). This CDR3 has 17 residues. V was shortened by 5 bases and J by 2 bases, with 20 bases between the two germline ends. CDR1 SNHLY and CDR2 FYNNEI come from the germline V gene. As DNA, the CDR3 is TGTGCCAGCAGTAAAAACTACAGGCTAGGGAACACAGATACGCAGTATTTT. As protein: CASSKNYRLGNTDTQYF.

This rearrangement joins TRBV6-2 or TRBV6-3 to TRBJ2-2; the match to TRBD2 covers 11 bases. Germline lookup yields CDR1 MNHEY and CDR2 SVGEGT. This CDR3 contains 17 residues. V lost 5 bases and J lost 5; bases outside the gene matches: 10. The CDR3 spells CASSQIAGGPRTGELFF. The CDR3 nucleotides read TGTGCCAGCAGTCAAATAGCGGGAGGGCCGCGAACCGGGGAGCTGTTTTTT.

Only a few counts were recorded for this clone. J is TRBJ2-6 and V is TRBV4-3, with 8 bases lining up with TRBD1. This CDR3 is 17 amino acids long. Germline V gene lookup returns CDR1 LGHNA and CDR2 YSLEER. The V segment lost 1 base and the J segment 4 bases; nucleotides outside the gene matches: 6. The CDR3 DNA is TGCGCCAGCAGCCAAGTCCAGGGGGCGCTCGGGGCCAACGTCCTGACTTTC. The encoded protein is CASSQVQGALGANVLTF.